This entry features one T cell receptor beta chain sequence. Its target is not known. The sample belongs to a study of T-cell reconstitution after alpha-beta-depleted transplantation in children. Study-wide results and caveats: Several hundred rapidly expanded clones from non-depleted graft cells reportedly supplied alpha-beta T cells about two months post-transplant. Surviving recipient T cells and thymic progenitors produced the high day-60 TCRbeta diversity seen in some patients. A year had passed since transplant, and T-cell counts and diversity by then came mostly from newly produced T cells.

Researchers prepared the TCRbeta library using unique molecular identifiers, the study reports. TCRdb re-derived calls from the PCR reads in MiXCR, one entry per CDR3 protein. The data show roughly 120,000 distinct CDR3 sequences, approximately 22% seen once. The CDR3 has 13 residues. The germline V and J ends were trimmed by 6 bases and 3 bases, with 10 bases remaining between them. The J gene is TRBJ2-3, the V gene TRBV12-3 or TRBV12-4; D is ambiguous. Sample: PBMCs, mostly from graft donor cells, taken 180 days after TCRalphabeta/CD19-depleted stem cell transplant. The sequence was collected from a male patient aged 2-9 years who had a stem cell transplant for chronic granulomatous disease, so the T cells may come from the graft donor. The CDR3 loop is CASSGPRTDTQYF. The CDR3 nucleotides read TGTGCCAGCAGCGGGCCTAGAACAGATACGCAGTATTTT.